The rows below give T cell receptor beta chains drawn from one sample of a study of blood T cell repertoires in COVID-19. Only in-frame clones appear in the TCRdb table, and some are missing; sequencing was by immunoSEQ multiplex PCR. The table records about 410,000 clones, 89% of them present only once. The source material was peripheral blood. The source is a woman between 35 and 50 years old with COVID-19, enrolled during active disease. Both conserved end residues are part of each CDR3. A D gene is named only where the DNA matches it firmly. Size is stated for part of the rows, as once, few or many counts, or as a class when the clone is expanded.

CDR3 DNA,CDR3 protein,D gene,V gene,clone size,J gene
TGCGCCAGCAGCCAAGCAGCGGAGGGTTTTTACAATGAGCAGTTCTTC,CASSQAAEGFYNEQFF,-,TRBV4-1,-,TRBJ2-1
TGCGCCAGCAGCTTGGCCAACTTTGGCACCGGGACAGAGAATGAAAAACTGTTTTTT,CASSLANFGTGTENEKLFF,TRBD1,TRBV5-1,once,TRBJ1-4
TGTGCCAGCAGCAAATGGGGCTGGGAGCAGTTCTTC,CASSKWGWEQFF,-,TRBV7-8,-,TRBJ2-1
TGTGCCACCAGTGGAGCCGGGGGGGGATCCATACACAATGAGCAGTTCTTC,CATSGAGGGSIHNEQFF,TRBD2,TRBV24-1,-,TRBJ2-1
TGTGCCAGCAGCCTGCAGGGGTTTGGAGCTTTCTTT,CASSLQGFGAFF,-,TRBV6-2/TRBV6-3,few,TRBJ1-1
TGTGCCAGCAGGCGGGACAGGGTGGACGAGCAGTACTTC,CASRRDRVDEQYF,TRBD1,TRBV6-5,-,TRBJ2-7
TGTGCCAGCAGCTTAGTCCTAGCGGGGGGGGAAAATGAGCAGTTCTTC,CASSLVLAGGENEQFF,TRBD2,TRBV11-3,-,TRBJ2-1
TGTGCCAGTAGTACGGGACTAGCCGTCACGGAGCAGTTCTTC,CASSTGLAVTEQFF,TRBD2,TRBV19,-,TRBJ2-1
TGTGCCAGCAGTTACTCGGGGCTACCTAACTATGGCTACACCTTC,CASSYSGLPNYGYTF,-,TRBV6-2/TRBV6-3,-,TRBJ1-2
TGTGCCACCAGCAGGAACGAGGGTGATCTGGGCTACACCTTC,CATSRNEGDLGYTF,-,TRBV15,-,TRBJ1-2
TGCGCCAGCAGCCTCGAGTCGGCGGGAGCCTACAATGAGCAGTTCTTC,CASSLESAGAYNEQFF,TRBD2,TRBV4-3,-,TRBJ2-1
TGCGCCAGCAGCTCCCTGTTAGAAGCTTTCTTT,CASSSLLEAFF,-,TRBV4-1,-,TRBJ1-1
TGCGCCAGCAGTAAGACAGGGGGAGTGGAAGCTTTCTTT,CASSKTGGVEAFF,TRBD1,TRBV5-1,-,TRBJ1-1
TGTGCCAGCAGTCTCAGCTCGGGGGAGAGCTACACCTTC,CASSLSSGESYTF,-,TRBV27,-,TRBJ1-2
TGTGCCAGCAGCTTAGATGGACACGGGAACACTGAAGCTTTCTTT,CASSLDGHGNTEAFF,-,TRBV11-3,-,TRBJ1-1
TGTGCCAGCTCACCATTCGCAGGGTTATTGGAGACCCAGTACTTC,CASSPFAGLLETQYF,-,TRBV18,-,TRBJ2-5
TGTGCCAGCAGCCAAGATCCGCGGGGGAATAATTCACCCCTCCACTTT,CASSQDPRGNNSPLHF,-,TRBV4-2,-,TRBJ1-6
TGTGCCAGCAGCAACCCGGGACAGCTGTATGGCTACACCTTC,CASSNPGQLYGYTF,TRBD1,TRBV7-2,-,TRBJ1-2
TGTGCCAGTAGCCATTCCACAGGGGGAAGAGAGACCCAGTACTTC,CASSHSTGGRETQYF,TRBD1,TRBV19,-,TRBJ2-5
TGTGCCAGCAGCTCCACTCTGCTAGCACCGGATACGCAGTATTTT,CASSSTLLAPDTQYF,-,TRBV13,-,TRBJ2-3
TGTGCCAGCAGTCCCGTTTTCTACTATGGCTACACCTTC,CASSPVFYYGYTF,-,TRBV28,-,TRBJ1-2
TGTGCCAGCATACCTTCCGGGACAGGACTTTTCACCGGGGAGCTGTTTTTT,CASIPSGTGLFTGELFF,TRBD1,TRBV5-6,-,TRBJ2-2